This entry concerns a single TCR beta chain. The data are from a study of cytomegalovirus exposure and HLA in healthy donors. With 60 Vbeta and 13 Jbeta primers, the PCR was carried out. Here immunoSEQ multiplex PCR was the method, and the copy in TCRdb shows in-frame clones only, minus some. The table records more than 90,000 clones, about 80% of them present only once. This CDR3 is built from 14 residues. The trim removed 0 bases at V and 10 bases at J, leaving 6 bases unmatched. The germline gives CDR1 LGHNA, CDR2 YSLEER. Sequencing input: PBMCs. The sequence was collected from a man aged 40-49 years in good health and CMV-seronegative. V gene TRBV4-3 combines with J gene TRBJ2-1; 7 bases agree with TRBD2. The DNA of the CDR3 is TGCGCCAGCAGCCAAGATGGCGGGGGAGGGGAGCAGTTCTTC. Protein: CASSQDGGGGEQFF.